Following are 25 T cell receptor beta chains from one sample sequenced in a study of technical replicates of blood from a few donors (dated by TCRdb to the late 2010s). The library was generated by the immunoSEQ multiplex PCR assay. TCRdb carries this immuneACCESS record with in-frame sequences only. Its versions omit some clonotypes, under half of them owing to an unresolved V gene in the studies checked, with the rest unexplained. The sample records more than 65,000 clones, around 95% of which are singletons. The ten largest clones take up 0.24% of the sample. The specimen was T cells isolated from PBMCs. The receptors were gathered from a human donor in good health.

The CDR3 loop reads CASSYSTGNEKLFF. The CDR3 nucleotides read TGTGCCAGCAGTTACTCGACAGGAAACGAAAAACTGTTTTTT. The chain employs TRBV6-5 and TRBJ1-4, with a weak D call TRBD1 (6 bases). Germline CDR1 is MNHEY and CDR2 is SVGAGI. The CDR3 length is 14 residues. Trimming removed 0 bases from V and 8 bases from J, with 10 bases in between.

CDR3 bases: TGTGCCAGTACAGGCAGGGCCACAGATACGCAGTATTTT. This translates into CASTGRATDTQYF. The V and J genes are TRBV19 and TRBJ2-3; possibly TRBD1 for D (5 bases). From germline, CDR1 is LNHDA and CDR2 SQIVND (reference sequence). This CDR3 contains 13 residues. Deletions cut 7 bases from V and 2 bases from J, with 10 bases between.

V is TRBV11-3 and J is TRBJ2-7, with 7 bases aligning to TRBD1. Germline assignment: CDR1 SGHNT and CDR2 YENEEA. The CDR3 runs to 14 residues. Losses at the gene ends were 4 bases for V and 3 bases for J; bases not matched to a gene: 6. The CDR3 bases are TGTGCCAGCAGCTCCGGGACAGCTCGCTACGAGCAGTACTTC. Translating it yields CASSSGTARYEQYF.

The CDR3 DNA reads as TGTGCCAGCAGTGACAGGACAGGGGGCTGGGGCAAAAACATTCAGTACTTC. This gives the protein CASSDRTGGWGKNIQYF. The rearrangement uses TRBV6-1 and TRBJ2-4, with 11 bases aligning to TRBD1. CDR3 length: 17 residues. The junction had 7 bases not matched to a gene; V was cut back by 3 bases and J by 3 bases. Per germline, CDR1 MNHNS and CDR2 SASEGT.

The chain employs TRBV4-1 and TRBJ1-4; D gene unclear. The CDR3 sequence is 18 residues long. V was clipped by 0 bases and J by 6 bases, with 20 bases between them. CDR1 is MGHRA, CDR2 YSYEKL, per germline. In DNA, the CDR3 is TGCGCCAGCAGCCAAGAGGTCGGTCTGGGCTTCTTCGATGAAAAACTGTTTTTT. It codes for CASSQEVGLGFFDEKLFF.

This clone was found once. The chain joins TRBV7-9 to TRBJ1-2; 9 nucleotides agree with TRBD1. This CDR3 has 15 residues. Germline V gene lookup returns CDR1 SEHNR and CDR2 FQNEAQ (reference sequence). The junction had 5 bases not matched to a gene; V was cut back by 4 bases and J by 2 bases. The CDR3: CASSSGQGKNYGYTF. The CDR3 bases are TGTGCCAGCAGCTCCGGACAGGGGAAAAACTATGGCTACACCTTC.

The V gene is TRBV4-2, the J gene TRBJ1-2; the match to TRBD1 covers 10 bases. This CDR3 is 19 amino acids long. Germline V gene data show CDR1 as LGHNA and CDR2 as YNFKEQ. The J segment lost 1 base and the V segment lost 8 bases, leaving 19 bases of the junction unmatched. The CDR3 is CASSTVNAKTGGDNYGYTF. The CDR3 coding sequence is TGTGCCAGCTCGACGGTTAACGCTAAGACAGGGGGCGATAACTATGGCTACACCTTC.

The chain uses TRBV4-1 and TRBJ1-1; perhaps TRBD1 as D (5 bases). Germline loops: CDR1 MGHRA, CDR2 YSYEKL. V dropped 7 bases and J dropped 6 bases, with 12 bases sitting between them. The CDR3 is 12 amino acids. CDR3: CASTGLFAEAFF. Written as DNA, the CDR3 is TGCGCCAGCACAGGGTTGTTCGCTGAAGCTTTCTTT.

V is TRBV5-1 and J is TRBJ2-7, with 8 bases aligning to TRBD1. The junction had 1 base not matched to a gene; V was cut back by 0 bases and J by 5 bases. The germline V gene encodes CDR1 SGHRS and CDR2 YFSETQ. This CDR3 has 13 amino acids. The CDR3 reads CASSLDRGDEQYF. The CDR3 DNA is TGCGCCAGCAGCTTGGACAGGGGGGACGAGCAGTACTTC.

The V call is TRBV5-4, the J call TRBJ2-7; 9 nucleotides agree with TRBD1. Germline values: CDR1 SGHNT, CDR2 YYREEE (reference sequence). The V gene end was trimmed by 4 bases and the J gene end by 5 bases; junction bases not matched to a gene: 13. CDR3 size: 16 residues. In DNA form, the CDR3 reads TGTGCCAGCAGCCTACCGGGACAGGGCGCGACTGACGAGCAGTACTTC. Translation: CASSLPGQGATDEQYF. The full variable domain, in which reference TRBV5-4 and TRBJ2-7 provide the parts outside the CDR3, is ETGVTQSPTHLIKTRGQQVTLRCSSQSGHNTVSWYQQALGQGPQFIFQYYREEENGRGNFPPRFSGLQFPNYSSELNVNALELDDSALYLCASSLPGQGATDEQYFGPGTRLTVT.

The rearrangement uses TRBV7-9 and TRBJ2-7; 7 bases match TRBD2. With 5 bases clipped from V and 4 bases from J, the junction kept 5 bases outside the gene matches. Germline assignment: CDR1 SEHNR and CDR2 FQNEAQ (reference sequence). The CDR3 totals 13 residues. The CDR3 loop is CASSPTSRYEQYF. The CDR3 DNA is TGTGCCAGCAGCCCGACTAGCAGATACGAGCAGTACTTC.

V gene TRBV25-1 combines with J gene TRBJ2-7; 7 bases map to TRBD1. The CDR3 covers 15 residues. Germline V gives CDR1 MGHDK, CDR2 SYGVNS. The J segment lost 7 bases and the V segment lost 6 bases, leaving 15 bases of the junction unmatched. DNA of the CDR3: TGTGCCAGCAGCCGACTGGAGACAGGGTTGCGAGAGCAGTACTTC. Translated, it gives CASSRLETGLREQYF.

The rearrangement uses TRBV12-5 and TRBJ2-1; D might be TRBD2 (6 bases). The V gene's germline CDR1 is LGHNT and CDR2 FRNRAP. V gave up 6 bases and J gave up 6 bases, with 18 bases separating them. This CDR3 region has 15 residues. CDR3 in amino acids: CASGGLANTSNEQFF. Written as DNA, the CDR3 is TGTGCTAGTGGGGGACTGGCGAATACTTCCAATGAGCAGTTCTTC.

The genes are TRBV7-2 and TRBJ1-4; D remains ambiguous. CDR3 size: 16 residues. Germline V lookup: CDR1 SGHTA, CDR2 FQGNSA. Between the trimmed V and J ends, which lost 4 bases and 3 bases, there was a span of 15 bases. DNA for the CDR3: TGTGCCAGCAGCTCTAGTCGGGAGACGGCTAATGAAAAACTGTTTTTT. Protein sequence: CASSSSRETANEKLFF.

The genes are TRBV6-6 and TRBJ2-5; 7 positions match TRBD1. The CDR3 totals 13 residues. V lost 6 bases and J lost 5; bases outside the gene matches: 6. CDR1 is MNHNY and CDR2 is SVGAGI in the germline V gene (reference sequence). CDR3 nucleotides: TGTGCCAGCAGACAGGGGATTGGGGAGACCCAGTACTTC. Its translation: CASRQGIGETQYF.

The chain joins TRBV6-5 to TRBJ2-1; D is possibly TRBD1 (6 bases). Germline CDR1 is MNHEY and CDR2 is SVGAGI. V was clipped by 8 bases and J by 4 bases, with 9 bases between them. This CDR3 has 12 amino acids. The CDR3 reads CASGQSYNEQFF. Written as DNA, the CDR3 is TGTGCCAGCGGACAGTCTTACAATGAGCAGTTCTTC.

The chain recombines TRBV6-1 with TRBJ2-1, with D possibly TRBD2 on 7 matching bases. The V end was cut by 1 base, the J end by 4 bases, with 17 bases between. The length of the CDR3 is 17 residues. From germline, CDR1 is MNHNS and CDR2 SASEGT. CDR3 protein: CASSEGRGGQPYNEQFF. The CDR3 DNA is TGTGCCAGCAGTGAAGGGAGGGGGGGCCAACCTTACAATGAGCAGTTCTTC.

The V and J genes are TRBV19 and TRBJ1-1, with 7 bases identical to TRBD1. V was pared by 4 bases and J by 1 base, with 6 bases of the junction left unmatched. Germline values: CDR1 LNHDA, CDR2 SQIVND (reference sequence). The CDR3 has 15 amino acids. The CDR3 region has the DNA TGTGCCAGTAGTAACAGGGACAGAAGGAACACTGAAGCTTTCTTT. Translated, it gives CASSNRDRRNTEAFF.

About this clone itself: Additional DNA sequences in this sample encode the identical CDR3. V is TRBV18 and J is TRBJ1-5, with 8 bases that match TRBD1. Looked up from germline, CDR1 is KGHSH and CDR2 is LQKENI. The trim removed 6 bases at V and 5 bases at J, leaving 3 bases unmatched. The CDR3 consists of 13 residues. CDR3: CASSPDRDQPQHF. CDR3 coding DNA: TGTGCCAGCTCTCCGGACAGGGATCAGCCCCAGCATTTT.

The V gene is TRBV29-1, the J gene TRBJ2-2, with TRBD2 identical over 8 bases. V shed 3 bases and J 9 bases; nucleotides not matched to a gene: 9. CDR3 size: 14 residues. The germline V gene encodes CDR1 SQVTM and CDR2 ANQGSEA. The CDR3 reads CSVDGGGKGRELFF. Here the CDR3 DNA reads TGCAGCGTTGACGGGGGGGGGAAAGGCCGGGAGCTGTTTTTT.

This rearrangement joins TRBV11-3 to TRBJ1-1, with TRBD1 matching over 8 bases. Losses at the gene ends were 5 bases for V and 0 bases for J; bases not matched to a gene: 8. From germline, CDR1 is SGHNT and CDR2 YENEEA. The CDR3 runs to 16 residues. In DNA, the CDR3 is TGTGCCAGCAGCACCCAGGGGGCACTGATGAACACTGAAGCTTTCTTT. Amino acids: CASSTQGALMNTEAFF.

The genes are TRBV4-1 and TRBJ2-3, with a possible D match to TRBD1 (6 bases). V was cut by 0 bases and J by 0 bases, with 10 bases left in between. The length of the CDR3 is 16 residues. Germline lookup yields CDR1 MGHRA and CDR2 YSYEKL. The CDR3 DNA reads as TGCGCCAGCAGCCAAGAGGACAGTCCTAGCACAGATACGCAGTATTTT. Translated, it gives CASSQEDSPSTDTQYF.

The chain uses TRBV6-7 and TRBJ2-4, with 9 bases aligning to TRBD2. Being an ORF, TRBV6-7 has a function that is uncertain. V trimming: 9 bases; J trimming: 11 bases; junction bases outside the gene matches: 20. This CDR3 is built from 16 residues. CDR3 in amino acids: CARAVGGRGAQRVQYF. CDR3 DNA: TGTGCCAGGGCGGTCGGCGGGAGGGGGGCTCAAAGAGTTCAGTACTTC.

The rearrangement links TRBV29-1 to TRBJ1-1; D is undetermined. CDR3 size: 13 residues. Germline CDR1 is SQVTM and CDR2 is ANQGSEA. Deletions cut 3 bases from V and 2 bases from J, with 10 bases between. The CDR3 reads CSVDRGINTEAFF. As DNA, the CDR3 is TGCAGCGTTGATCGGGGAATAAACACTGAAGCTTTCTTT.

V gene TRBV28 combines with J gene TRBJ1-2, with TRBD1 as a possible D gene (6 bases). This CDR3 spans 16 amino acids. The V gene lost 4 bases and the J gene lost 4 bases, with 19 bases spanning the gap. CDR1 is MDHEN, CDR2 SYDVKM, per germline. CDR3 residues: CASSSPSVGGVYGYTF. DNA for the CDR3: TGTGCCAGCAGTTCTCCTTCCGTTGGGGGCGTCTATGGCTACACCTTC.